A single sample is the source of the 5 T cell receptor beta chains below, sequenced in a study of T cells after yellow fever vaccination. TCRdb processed the 5' RACE reads anew with MiXCR; each CDR3 protein has one entry. The sample carries 620,000 or so distinct CDR3 sequences, more than 9% recorded once. This material consisted of PBMCs, taken on the day of the yellow fever booster vaccination. These receptor sequences come from a man aged 25 to 45 who received the YFV17D yellow fever vaccine.

This clonotype was counted ten times or more. The chain combines TRBV18 with TRBJ2-5; D not certain. The CDR3 totals 16 residues. The germline gives CDR1 KGHSH, CDR2 LQKENI. V lost 0 bases and J 7 bases, leaving 18 bases between the germline ends. The CDR3 sequence is CASSPPVRTALLTQYF. The CDR3 DNA reads as TGTGCCAGCTCACCACCGGTGCGAACGGCTCTACTGACCCAGTACTTC.

This clonotype has a handful of counts. This chain uses TRBV20-1 with TRBJ2-5; tentatively, D is TRBD2 (5 bases). The V and J ends lost 2 bases and 5 bases respectively, with 12 bases between them. Germline V gene data show CDR1 as DFQATT and CDR2 as SNEGSKA (reference sequence). The CDR3 has 13 residues. The CDR3 is CSARHGGRETQYF. CDR3 nucleotide sequence: TGCAGTGCTAGACATGGAGGTCGGGAGACCCAGTACTTC.

This clonotype showed up just a few times. This chain links TRBV3-1 with TRBJ2-7; 9 bases line up with TRBD2. In germline, CDR1 is LGHDT, CDR2 YNNKEL (reference sequence). Trimming removed 1 base from V and 4 bases from J; junction bases left unmatched: 5. CDR3 length: 15 residues. The CDR3: CASSQAGGLAYEQYF. DNA for the CDR3: TGTGCCAGCAGCCAAGCTGGGGGACTAGCTTACGAGCAGTACTTC.

This clonotype was counted ten times or more. This chain links TRBV7-9 with TRBJ2-3; 9 bases align to TRBD1. Germline CDR1 SEHNR, CDR2 FQNEAQ (reference sequence). Germline trimming cut 2 bases from V and 4 bases from J; bases unmatched to any gene: 10. The CDR3 is made up of 17 amino acids. CDR3 sequence: CASSLTWGTGSPDTQYF. CDR3 sequence (DNA): TGTGCCAGCAGCTTAACGTGGGGGACAGGGTCCCCAGATACGCAGTATTTT.

This clonotype turned up a few times. The chain carries TRBV29-1 and TRBJ1-1; D is possibly TRBD1 (6 bases). This CDR3 region has 14 residues. Trimming took 4 bases from V and 1 from J, leaving 13 bases between them. Per germline, CDR1 SQVTM and CDR2 ANQGSEA. CDR3 sequence reads: CSVAPRTANTEAFF. CDR3 DNA: TGCAGCGTTGCCCCTAGGACAGCGAACACTGAAGCTTTCTTT.